This T cell receptor (beta chain) was observed in a study of T cell clonotyping in hematopoietic cell transplantation. Study information: Cytoreduction preceded collection of pretransplant recipient samples.

Trimming shortened V by 2 bases and J by 4 bases, and 9 bases separated the two germline ends. CDR3 length equals 13 residues. Germline V gives CDR1 MGHRA, CDR2 YSYEKL. Study-wide results and limits: At the given depth, recipient repertoires were over 97% de novo clonotypes.

With respect to this clone: The antigen is not known.

Clones were read by immunoSEQ multiplex PCR, and TCRdb kept only the in-frame ones, dropping some. The sample has roughly 8,300 clones; 70% to 85% are singletons. Indicated time point: recipient sample about 28 days before transplant, after cytoreduction. This specimen was peripheral blood mononuclear cells, taken before stem cell transplant. The J gene is TRBJ2-7, the V gene TRBV4-1; the D is unclear. The TCR originated in a man in his sixties with acute myeloid leukemia. Some clones in this sample may be carry-over from other donors' samples. The CDR3 coding sequence is TGCGCCAGCAGCCAATACGCCGGGTACGAGCAGTACTTC. Protein: CASSQYAGYEQYF.